The 29 T cell receptor beta chains reported below all come from one sample, sequenced in a study of identifying expanded T cells in peripheral blood. Profiled with immunoSEQ multiplex PCR; TCRdb holds only in-frame clones, not every one. The table includes over 65,000 clones, approximately 90% detected once. Sequencing used blood. All receptors come from a person aged 18-70 years in good health.

V usage is TRBV27 and J usage is TRBJ2-1; the match to TRBD2 covers 7 bases. In germline, CDR1 is MNHEY, CDR2 SMNVEV (reference sequence). CDR3 length: 15 amino acids. V was pared by 2 bases and J by 6 bases, with 7 bases of the junction left unmatched. Written as DNA, the CDR3 is TGTGCCAGCAGTTTAAGACGCGGGAGCGGCAATGAGCAGTTCTTC. Translation: CASSLRRGSGNEQFF.

The chain is built from TRBV6-5 and TRBJ2-1; TRBD1 or TRBD2 may be the D gene (5 bases each). The CDR3 runs 13 residues. V shed 4 bases and J shed 2 bases, with 6 bases lying between them. The germline V gene encodes CDR1 MNHEY and CDR2 SVGAGI. CDR3 sequence reads: CASSWGPYNEQFF. DNA for the CDR3: TGTGCCAGCAGTTGGGGACCCTACAATGAGCAGTTCTTC.

The chain couples TRBV19 to TRBJ1-2, with a weak D call TRBD1 (6 bases). V lost 2 bases and J lost 8, with 21 bases in between. Germline-derived CDR1 and CDR2 are LNHDA and SQIVND (reference sequence). The length of the CDR3 is 16 residues. CDR3 in amino acids: CASSIPGGRSSTGYTF. CDR3 nucleotide sequence: TGTGCCAGTAGTATACCGGGGGGCAGGTCGAGTACGGGCTACACCTTC.

In DNA, the CDR3 is TGTGCCAGCAGCCAAGATACTACGGGGTATGGCTACACCTTC. The encoded protein is CASSQDTTGYGYTF. V usage is TRBV4-2 and J usage is TRBJ1-2; the D is unclear. Deletions cut 0 bases from V and 5 bases from J, with 10 bases between. CDR3 length: 14 residues. CDR1 and CDR2 from the germline V gene are LGHNA and YNFKEQ.

This CDR3 reads CASSFGGSPGQETQYF. The CDR3 region has the DNA TGTGCCAGCAGCTTCGGGGGCTCCCCCGGCCAAGAGACCCAGTACTTC. J is TRBJ2-5 and V is TRBV11-3; the D call may be TRBD1 or TRBD2 (6 bases each). V was trimmed by 3 bases and J by 1 base, leaving 15 bases between them. CDR1 is SGHNT, CDR2 YENEEA, per germline. CDR3 length: 16 amino acids.

The V gene is TRBV4-1, the J gene TRBJ2-2; D is perhaps TRBD2 (6 bases). Trimming removed 1 base from V and 6 bases from J, with 12 bases in between. The CDR3 is 15 amino acids. Germline V CDR1 and CDR2: MGHRA, YSYEKL. In nucleotides, the CDR3 is TGCGCCAGCAGCCAAGGCTCGGAGGGATCCGGGGAGCTGTTTTTT. Encoded protein: CASSQGSEGSGELFF.

The rearrangement links TRBV29-1 to TRBJ1-3; D remains unclear. The V gene's germline CDR1 is SQVTM and CDR2 ANQGSEA. The V and J ends lost 5 bases and 4 bases respectively, with 9 bases between them. This CDR3 comprises 12 residues. The CDR3 reads CSVRGSGNTIYF. The CDR3 bases are TGCAGCGTTCGGGGTTCAGGAAACACCATATATTTT.

This clone appeared once. CDR3 in DNA: TGTGCCTGGAGTGTTCAGGGAGGGGAGCAGTACTTC. Translated, it gives CAWSVQGGEQYF. The chain combines TRBV30 with TRBJ2-7; 7 bases match TRBD2. CDR1 and CDR2 from the germline V gene are GTSNPN and SVGIG (reference sequence). Unmatched junction bases numbered 3, after V lost 0 bases and J lost 7 bases. The CDR3 is made up of 12 amino acids.

The chain is built from TRBV4-3 and TRBJ1-5; TRBD1 aligns across 8 bases. V was pared by 6 bases and J by 1 base, with 2 bases of the junction left unmatched. Germline values: CDR1 LGHNA, CDR2 YSLEER. CDR3 length: 14 amino acids. The CDR3 nucleotides are TGCGCCAGCAGTAACAGGGGGAGCAATCAGCCCCAGCATTTT. Amino acids: CASSNRGSNQPQHF.

This chain links TRBV4-1 with TRBJ2-3, with D unclear. Between the trimmed V and J ends, which lost 0 bases and 2 bases, there was a span of 12 bases. The CDR3 length is 16 residues. The germline V gene has CDR1 MGHRA and CDR2 YSYEKL. The CDR3 spells CASSQDSVQITDTQYF. CDR3 bases: TGCGCCAGCAGCCAAGATTCGGTACAGATCACAGATACGCAGTATTTT.

The V call is TRBV5-1, the J call TRBJ2-3, with 11 bases fitting TRBD2. J was trimmed by 5 bases and V by 4 bases; bases with no gene match: 9. The germline gives CDR1 SGHRS, CDR2 YFSETQ. The CDR3 totals 16 residues. The CDR3 DNA reads TGCGCCAGCAGCCAGACCCTAGCGGGGGGCGAAGATACGCAGTATTTT. Translated: CASSQTLAGGEDTQYF.

The chain joins TRBV19 to TRBJ1-1; tentatively, D is TRBD1 (5 bases). Germline-derived CDR1 and CDR2 are LNHDA and SQIVND (reference sequence). CDR3 length equals 13 residues. Trimming shortened V by 5 bases and J by 4 bases, and 11 bases separated the two germline ends. The CDR3 coding sequence is TGTGCCAGTAGTCCCGGGGCCTTCACTGAAGCTTTCTTT. Protein product: CASSPGAFTEAFF. Drawing the rest from reference TRBV19 and TRBJ1-1, the complete variable domain is DGGITQSPKYLFRKEGQNVTLSCEQNLNHDAMYWYRQDPGQGLRLIYYSQIVNDFQKGDIAEGYSVSREKKESFPLTVTSAQKNPTAFYLCASSPGAFTEAFFGQGTRLTVV.

This clone was seen only once. V usage is TRBV7-3 and J usage is TRBJ1-1; D possibly corresponds to TRBD1 (5 bases). Trimming stripped 4 bases from V and 4 bases from J, with 13 bases between. Germline V lookup: CDR1 SGHTA, CDR2 FQGTGA. The CDR3 contains 14 residues. The DNA for the CDR3 is TGTGCCAGCAGCTCCAGGGATGGAGGCACTGAAGCTTTCTTT. Translated: CASSSRDGGTEAFF.

The chain has TRBV19 and TRBJ2-5; TRBD2 matches 11 bases. With 5 bases clipped from V and 1 base from J, the junction kept 6 bases outside the gene matches. This CDR3 has 16 residues. CDR1 is LNHDA and CDR2 is SQIVND in the germline V gene (reference sequence). CDR3 sequence (DNA): TGTGCCAGTAGTTCCCGACTAGCGGGAATCCAAGAGACCCAGTACTTC. It translates to CASSSRLAGIQETQYF.

This sequence joins TRBV4-2 and TRBJ2-5; D perhaps matches TRBD2 (6 bases). Germline V gene sequence: CDR1 LGHNA, CDR2 YNFKEQ. CDR3 length equals 16 residues. With 0 bases removed from V and 5 bases from J, the gap between germline ends came to 16 bases. The CDR3 nucleotides read TGTGCCAGCAGCCAAGACTGGGACTCCATCCCCGAGACCCAGTACTTC. As protein: CASSQDWDSIPETQYF.

This rearrangement joins TRBV4-3 to TRBJ2-1; D is uncertain. Germline V lookup: CDR1 LGHNA, CDR2 YSLEER. V lost 4 bases and J lost 3, with 10 bases in between. CDR3 length: 14 residues. CDR3 in amino acids: CASSLVSDYNEQFF. Here the CDR3 DNA reads TGCGCCAGCAGCCTTGTTTCGGACTACAATGAGCAGTTCTTC.

The gene calls are TRBV5-1 and TRBJ2-1, with D possibly matching TRBD2 (6 bases). The germline V and J ends were trimmed by 5 bases and 1 base, with 13 bases remaining between them. The CDR3 has 15 amino acids. Germline CDR1 reads SGHRS; CDR2 reads YFSETQ. The CDR3, as DNA: TGCGCCAGCAGTCCCGACGGGGGTTCCTACAATGAGCAGTTCTTC. It specifies CASSPDGGSYNEQFF.

The chain has TRBV7-3 and TRBJ2-1, with 7 positions matching TRBD1. CDR1 and CDR2 from the germline V gene are SGHTA and FQGTGA. The CDR3 is made up of 15 amino acids. Trimming cost V 1 base and J 8 bases; bases outside gene matches: 8. Here the CDR3 DNA reads TGTGCCAGCAGCTTAAATCAGGGACAGACAGATGAGCAGTTCTTC. Translated: CASSLNQGQTDEQFF. Together with reference TRBV7-3 and TRBJ2-1, the CDR3 gives the full variable domain: GAGVSQTPSNKVTEKGKYVELRCDPISGHTALYWYRQSLGQGPEFLIYFQGTGAADDSGLPNDRFFAVRPEGSVSTLKIQRTERGDSAVYLCASSLNQGQTDEQFFGPGTRLTVL.

The V and J genes are TRBV18 and TRBJ2-3; 8 nucleotides match TRBD1. The CDR3 consists of 16 residues. The V segment lost 6 bases and the J segment 6 bases; nucleotides outside the gene matches: 14. Germline values: CDR1 KGHSH, CDR2 LQKENI. The CDR3: CASSPGQGYSRDTQYF. In DNA, the CDR3 is TGTGCCAGCTCTCCCGGACAGGGATATTCTAGGGATACGCAGTATTTT.

The chain is built from TRBV13 and TRBJ1-2; D ambiguous. The germline V gene has CDR1 PRHDT and CDR2 FYEKMQ (reference sequence). The CDR3 runs 14 residues. V gave up 4 bases and J gave up 0 bases, with 9 bases separating them. CDR3 sequence (DNA): TGTGCCAGCAGCTCTGGAACCTCTAACTATGGCTACACCTTC. Its translation: CASSSGTSNYGYTF.

CDR3 loop: CAWRGSSNQPQHF. Written as DNA, the CDR3 is TGTGCCTGGAGAGGAAGTAGCAATCAGCCCCAGCATTTT. This chain uses TRBV30 with TRBJ1-5, with unresolved D. Germline V gene lookup returns CDR1 GTSNPN and CDR2 SVGIG (reference sequence). Trimming removed 3 bases at V and 0 bases at J, with 6 bases between. This CDR3 contains 13 residues.

The genes are TRBV19 and TRBJ2-1; 7 bases match TRBD1. Trimming cost V 7 bases and J 3 bases; bases outside gene matches: 6. Germline V gene sequence: CDR1 LNHDA, CDR2 SQIVND (reference sequence). This CDR3 region has 14 residues. This CDR3 reads CASTSRTGYNEQFF. In nucleotides, the CDR3 is TGTGCCAGTACCTCCCGGACAGGCTACAATGAGCAGTTCTTC.

In its sample, this clone was seen a few times. The CDR3 sequence: CASSYLGGSTDTQYF. The CDR3 DNA sequence: TGTGCCAGCAGCTACCTTGGGGGAAGCACAGATACGCAGTATTTT. V gene TRBV7-2 combines with J gene TRBJ2-3; D is perhaps TRBD1 or TRBD2 (5 bases each). This CDR3 is built from 15 residues. Germline-derived CDR1 and CDR2 are SGHTA and FQGNSA. The V end was cut by 4 bases, the J end by 0 bases, with 11 bases between.

The count of this clone is one. V is TRBV7-6 and J is TRBJ2-7; TRBD2 agrees at 12 bases. CDR3 length: 16 residues. Germline CDR1 is SGHVS and CDR2 is FNYEAQ. V gave up 5 bases and J gave up 6 bases; unmatched junction bases: 11. Here the CDR3 DNA reads TGTGCCAGCAGCCCCCGGACTAGCGGGATAAGTCGCGAGCAGTACTTC. This gives the protein CASSPRTSGISREQYF.

The chain employs TRBV6-1 and TRBJ2-3, with 9 bases lining up with TRBD1. The J segment lost 0 bases and the V segment lost 4 bases, leaving 5 bases of the junction unmatched. The germline V gene has CDR1 MNHNS and CDR2 SASEGT. The CDR3 consists of 16 residues. The CDR3 bases are TGTGCCAGCAGTGCCAGGGACAGGGCTAGCACAGATACGCAGTATTTT. Protein sequence: CASSARDRASTDTQYF.

J is TRBJ2-5 and V is TRBV7-2; 13 bases agree with TRBD2. The CDR3 has 18 amino acids. Germline V gene sequence: CDR1 SGHTA, CDR2 FQGNSA. The J segment lost 0 bases and the V segment lost 1 base, leaving 5 bases of the junction unmatched. The CDR3 sequence is CASSLGATSGGDQETQYF. The CDR3 DNA reads TGTGCCAGCAGCTTAGGGGCCACTAGCGGGGGGGACCAAGAGACCCAGTACTTC.

V usage is TRBV29-1 and J usage is TRBJ2-1; TRBD2 agrees at 10 bases. The CDR3 loop spans 11 amino acids. Germline CDR1 and CDR2: SQVTM and ANQGSEA. Trimming removed 1 base from V and 14 bases from J; junction bases left unmatched: 2. The CDR3 here is CSVEALAGEFF. CDR3 coding DNA: TGCAGCGTTGAAGCTCTAGCGGGGGAGTTCTTC.

V is TRBV29-1 and J is TRBJ1-4; D may be TRBD1 (5 bases). CDR1 SQVTM and CDR2 ANQGSEA come from the germline V gene. There are 15 residues in the CDR3. Trimming cost V 6 bases and J 4 bases, with 18 bases left between them. The CDR3 loop is CSVLIQGRSNEKLFF. CDR3 DNA sequence: TGCAGCGTCCTTATCCAGGGCCGGAGTAATGAAAAACTGTTTTTT.

The V and J genes are TRBV29-1 and TRBJ2-3; TRBD2 aligns across 11 bases. The CDR3 sequence is 15 residues long. V lost 6 bases and J lost 4; bases outside the gene matches: 9. The V gene's germline CDR1 is SQVTM and CDR2 ANQGSEA. This CDR3 reads CSVEPTSGIADTQYF. The DNA for the CDR3 is TGCAGCGTCGAACCGACTAGCGGGATTGCAGATACGCAGTATTTT.